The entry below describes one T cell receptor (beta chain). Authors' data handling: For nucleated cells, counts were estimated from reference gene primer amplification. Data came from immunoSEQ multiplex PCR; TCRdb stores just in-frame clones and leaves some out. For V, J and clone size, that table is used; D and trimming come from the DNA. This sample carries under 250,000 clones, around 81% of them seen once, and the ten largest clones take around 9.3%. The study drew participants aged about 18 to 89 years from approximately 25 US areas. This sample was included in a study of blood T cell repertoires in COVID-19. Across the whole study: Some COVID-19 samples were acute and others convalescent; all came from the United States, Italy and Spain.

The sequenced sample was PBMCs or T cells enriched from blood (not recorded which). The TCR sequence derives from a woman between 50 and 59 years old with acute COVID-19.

CDR3 DNA sequence: TGTGCCAGCAGCCAAGGTCTGGGAGGGACCCAGTACTTC. Protein sequence: CASSQGLGGTQYF. The chain joins TRBV3-1 (or the pseudogene TRBV3-2) to TRBJ2-5; possibly TRBD2 for D (6 bases). Germline assignment: CDR1 LGHDT and CDR2 YNNKEL (reference sequence). V was pared by 1 base and J by 7 bases, with 10 bases between. The CDR3 consists of 13 residues.